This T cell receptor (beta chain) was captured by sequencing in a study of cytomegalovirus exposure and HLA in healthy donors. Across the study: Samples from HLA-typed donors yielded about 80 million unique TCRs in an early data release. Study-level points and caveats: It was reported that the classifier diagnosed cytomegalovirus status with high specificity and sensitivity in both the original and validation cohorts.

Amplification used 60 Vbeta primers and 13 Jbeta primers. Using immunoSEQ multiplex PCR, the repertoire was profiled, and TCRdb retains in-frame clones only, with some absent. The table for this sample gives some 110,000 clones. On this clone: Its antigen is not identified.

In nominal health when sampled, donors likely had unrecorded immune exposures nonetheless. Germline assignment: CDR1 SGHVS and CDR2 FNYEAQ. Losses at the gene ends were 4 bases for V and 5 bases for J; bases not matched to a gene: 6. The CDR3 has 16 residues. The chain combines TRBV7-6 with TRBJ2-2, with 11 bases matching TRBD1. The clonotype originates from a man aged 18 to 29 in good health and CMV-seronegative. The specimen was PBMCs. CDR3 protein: CASSWTGGSLTGELFF. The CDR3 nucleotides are TGTGCCAGCAGCTGGACAGGGGGCAGTTTAACCGGGGAGCTGTTTTTT. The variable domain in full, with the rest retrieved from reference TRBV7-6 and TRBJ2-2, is GAGVSQSPRYKVTKRGQDVALRCDPISGHVSLYWYRQALGQGPEFLTYFNYEAQQDKSGLPNDRFSAERPEGSISTLTIQRTEQRDSAMYRCASSWTGGSLTGELFFGEGSRLTVL.